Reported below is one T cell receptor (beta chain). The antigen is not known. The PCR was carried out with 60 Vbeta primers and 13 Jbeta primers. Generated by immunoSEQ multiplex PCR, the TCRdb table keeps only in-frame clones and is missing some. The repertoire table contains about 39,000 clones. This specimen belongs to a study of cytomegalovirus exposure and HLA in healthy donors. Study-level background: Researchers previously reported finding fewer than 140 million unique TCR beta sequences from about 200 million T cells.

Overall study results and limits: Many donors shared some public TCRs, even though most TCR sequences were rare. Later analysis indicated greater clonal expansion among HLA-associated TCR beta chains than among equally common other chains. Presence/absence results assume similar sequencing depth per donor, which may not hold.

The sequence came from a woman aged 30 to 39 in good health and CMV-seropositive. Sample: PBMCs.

As DNA, the CDR3 is TGTGCCACCTGTCAGGGCTCAGGTCAGCCCCAGCATTTT. Amino acid sequence: CATCQGSGQPQHF. The rearrangement joins TRBV7-8 to TRBJ1-5; D might be TRBD1 (5 bases). Trimming stripped 10 bases from V and 6 bases from J, with 16 bases between. Germline loops: CDR1 SGHVS, CDR2 FQNEAQ. The CDR3 is 13 residues long.